This T cell receptor (beta chain) is from a study of T cell responses to AZD1222 COVID-19 vaccine. Produced via immunoSEQ multiplex PCR; TCRdb's table is partial and in-frame only. Among under 150,000 clones listed, around 90% were seen once. The origin of this receptor is an adult in good health. Specimen: peripheral blood, collected on day 0 of AZD1222 vaccination.

The CDR3 sequence is CASSPGQGIYQPQHF. CDR3 DNA sequence: TGTGCCAGCAGCCCAGGACAGGGGATTTATCAGCCCCAGCATTTT. The chain recombines TRBV6-5 with TRBJ1-5, with 9 bases matching TRBD1. CDR1 is MNHEY, CDR2 SVGAGI, per germline. This CDR3 is 15 amino acids long. Unmatched junction bases numbered 8, after V lost 6 bases and J lost 5 bases.